The clone carrying this T cell receptor (beta chain) was counted a single time. Study processing details: By means of reference gene primer amplification, nucleated cell counts were estimated. The method was immunoSEQ multiplex PCR; TCRdb's version includes in-frame clones alone and lacks a portion of them. V, J and clone size derive from that table, while D and trimming were established from the DNA sequence. The sample carries over 150,000 clones, around 85% recorded once. Seattle-derived patients entered the study during active infection and were followed longitudinally. The CDR3 is made up of 16 amino acids. The V and J ends lost 1 base and 1 base respectively, with 14 bases between them. Germline CDR1 is SGHRS and CDR2 is YFSETQ. The data were taken from a study of blood T cell repertoires in COVID-19. Overall study: The origin of the acute and convalescent COVID-19 samples was the United States, Italy and Spain.

The chain has TRBV5-1 and TRBJ2-5; D unresolved. This clonotype was sampled from a man in his 60s with COVID-19, enrolled during active disease. The specimen was peripheral blood. The CDR3 DNA reads as TGCGCCAGCAGCTTGCCCTCCGACACAAGCCAAGAGACCCAGTACTTC. Amino acid sequence: CASSLPSDTSQETQYF.